Sequencing of this T cell receptor (beta chain) was carried out in a study of blood T cell repertoires in COVID-19. Across the study: Sample material is recorded as cDNA or gDNA derived from T cells, B-cell-depleted T cells, or PBMCs.

Profiled with immunoSEQ multiplex PCR; TCRdb holds only in-frame clones, not every one. The data hold approximately 380,000 clones, with roughly 91% observed a single time. The CDR3 spans 13 residues. The germline V gene has CDR1 SGHRS and CDR2 YFSETQ. Deletions cut 0 bases from V and 5 bases from J, with 6 bases between. This chain connects TRBV5-1 to TRBJ2-1, with a possible D match to TRBD2 (5 bases). The specimen was PBMCs or T cells enriched from blood (not recorded which). The clonotype was recovered from a young woman who had recovered from COVID-19. CDR3 in amino acids: CASSLDGDNEQFF. DNA for the CDR3: TGCGCCAGCAGCTTGGACGGGGACAATGAGCAGTTCTTC.